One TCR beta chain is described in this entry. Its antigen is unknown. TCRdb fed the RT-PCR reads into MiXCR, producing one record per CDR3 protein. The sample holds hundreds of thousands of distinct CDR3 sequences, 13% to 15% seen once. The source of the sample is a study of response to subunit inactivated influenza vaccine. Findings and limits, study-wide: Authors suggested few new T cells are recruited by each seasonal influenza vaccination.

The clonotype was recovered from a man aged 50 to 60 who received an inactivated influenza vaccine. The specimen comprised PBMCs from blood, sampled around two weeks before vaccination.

CDR3 sequence (DNA): TGCGCCAGCAGCCTTCACCGGGACCGAAACACCGGGGAGCTGTTTTTT. It yields the protein CASSLHRDRNTGELFF. The chain has TRBV5-1 and TRBJ2-2, with D perhaps being TRBD1 or TRBD2 (5 bases each). V lost 4 bases to trimming and J lost 2 bases, with 15 bases between them. Germline CDR1 and CDR2: SGHRS and YFSETQ. CDR3 size: 16 residues.